One sample yielded the 32 T cell receptor beta chains listed below, sequenced in a study of brain T cells in children with intractable seizures. Clones were read by immunoSEQ multiplex PCR, and TCRdb kept only the in-frame ones, dropping some. The sample yields 300,000 to 400,000 clones, about 93% seen once. The time point was: blood from clinic visit 5 months post-surgery; TSC patient then seizure free. The material was peripheral blood, obtained around 5 months after surgery. These receptors all stem from a boy younger than two with tuberous sclerosis and intractable seizures.

As concerns this clone: Other nucleotide sequences from this sample produce the same CDR3. The V call is TRBV20-1, the J call TRBJ2-7; D ambiguous. CDR1 is DFQATT and CDR2 is SNEGSKA in the germline V gene (reference sequence). The CDR3 has 11 amino acids. V lost 2 bases, J lost 0 bases, and 2 bases lay in between. The CDR3 coding sequence is TGCAGTGCTAGACACTCCTACGAGCAGTACTTC. It codes for CSARHSYEQYF.

V and J are TRBV30 and TRBJ1-2; D gene uncertain. Per the germline V gene, CDR1 is GTSNPN and CDR2 is SVGIG (reference sequence). This CDR3 spans 10 amino acids. Trimming took 4 bases from V and 7 from J, leaving 7 bases between them. For the CDR3, the DNA is TGTGCCTGGAAAGGAGGTGGCTACACCTTC. As protein: CAWKGGGYTF. The full variable domain, in which reference TRBV30 and TRBJ1-2 provide the parts outside the CDR3, is SQTIHQWPATLVQPVGSPLSLECTVEGTSNPNLYWYRQAAGRGLQLLFYSVGIGQISSEVPQNLSASRPQDRQFILSSKKLLLSDSGFYLCAWKGGGYTFGSGTRLTVV.

The chain combines TRBV18 with TRBJ1-4, with a possible D match to TRBD1 (6 bases). V lost 3 bases and J 0 bases, leaving 20 bases between the germline ends. The CDR3 has 19 amino acids. Germline V gene data show CDR1 as KGHSH and CDR2 as LQKENI. This CDR3 reads CASSPTGGERPATNEKLFF. CDR3 bases: TGTGCCAGCTCACCCACGGGGGGCGAGAGGCCTGCAACTAATGAAAAACTGTTTTTT.

This rearrangement joins TRBV5-4 to TRBJ1-1; D remains ambiguous. Trimming took off 1 base at V and 4 bases at J, with 8 bases between the two ends. This CDR3 comprises 13 residues. Per the germline V gene, CDR1 is SGHNT and CDR2 is YYREEE (reference sequence). The CDR3 nucleotides are TGTGCCAGCAGCTTGCCAGATTCCACTGAAGCTTTCTTT. Protein product: CASSLPDSTEAFF.

The chain uses TRBV24-1 and TRBJ1-5, with a tentative D call TRBD1 (5 bases). Germline V lookup: CDR1 KGHDR, CDR2 SFDVKD. The CDR3 length is 15 residues. Trimming stripped 4 bases from V and 7 bases from J, with 16 bases between. The CDR3 is CATSDNQGERQPQHF. CDR3 coding DNA: TGTGCCACCAGTGACAATCAGGGAGAAAGGCAGCCCCAGCATTTT.

The chain carries TRBV14 and TRBJ1-4; weak D call: TRBD1 (6 bases). Deletions cut 4 bases from V and 3 bases from J, with 15 bases between. The CDR3 runs to 16 residues. In germline, CDR1 is SGHDN, CDR2 FVKESK. CDR3 bases: TGTGCCAGCAGCCGTCTGACAGGCGCGCCTAATGAAAAACTGTTTTTT. It specifies CASSRLTGAPNEKLFF.

This sequence joins TRBV28 and TRBJ2-7; 7 bases agree with TRBD1. CDR3 length equals 13 residues. Trimming at V came to 7 bases and at J to 2 bases, leaving 5 bases not matched to a gene. Germline CDR1 MDHEN, CDR2 SYDVKM. CDR3: CASKPQGAYEQYF. CDR3 bases: TGTGCCAGCAAACCCCAGGGGGCCTACGAGCAGTACTTC.

The V and J genes are TRBV5-1 and TRBJ2-3, with TRBD1 matching 7 bases. The V gene end was trimmed by 4 bases and the J gene end by 1 base; junction bases not matched to a gene: 0. Germline CDR1 reads SGHRS; CDR2 reads YFSETQ. CDR3 length: 13 amino acids. CDR3 region: CASSGQGTDTQYF. The CDR3 nucleotides are TGCGCCAGCAGCGGACAGGGCACAGATACGCAGTATTTT.

The J gene is TRBJ2-5, the V gene TRBV2, with no clear D. Trimming pared 1 base from V and 4 bases from J, leaving 7 bases between. Germline CDR1 and CDR2: SNHLY and FYNNEI. This CDR3 is 13 amino acids long. The CDR3 reads CASSEVDRETQYF. CDR3 bases: TGTGCCAGCAGTGAAGTGGATCGAGAGACCCAGTACTTC.

The chain is built from TRBV6-1 and TRBJ2-7, with 11 bases matching TRBD2. Germline lookup yields CDR1 MNHNS and CDR2 SASEGT. The CDR3 covers 16 residues. The J segment lost 5 bases and the V segment lost 1 base, leaving 7 bases of the junction unmatched. The CDR3 DNA reads TGTGCCAGCAGTGAAGGTCTAGCGGGAGGACCTCACGAGCAGTACTTC. Protein sequence: CASSEGLAGGPHEQYF.

V is TRBV18 and J is TRBJ2-3; 10 bases match TRBD2. The CDR3 consists of 15 residues. Per the germline V gene, CDR1 is KGHSH and CDR2 is LQKENI. V gave up 6 bases and J gave up 0 bases; unmatched junction bases: 3. The CDR3, as DNA: TGTGCCAGCTCCACGACTAGCGGGAGCACAGATACGCAGTATTTT. It translates to CASSTTSGSTDTQYF.

The chain combines TRBV28 with TRBJ1-5; TRBD1 agrees at 8 bases. The germline V gene has CDR1 MDHEN and CDR2 SYDVKM. J gave up 5 bases and V 5 bases, and 8 bases lay outside the gene matches. This CDR3 spans 15 amino acids. The CDR3 DNA is TGTGCCAGCAGTATCGGGACAGGTCGGCATCAGCCCCAGCATTTT. This gives the protein CASSIGTGRHQPQHF.

V and J are TRBV13 and TRBJ2-1, with 13 nucleotides matching TRBD2. Germline V gives CDR1 PRHDT, CDR2 FYEKMQ (reference sequence). Germline trimming cut 5 bases from V and 4 bases from J; bases unmatched to any gene: 8. The CDR3 is 17 residues long. CDR3: CASSTNELAGGYNEQFF. Here the CDR3 DNA reads TGTGCCAGCAGCACCAACGAACTAGCGGGAGGGTACAATGAGCAGTTCTTC. The variable domain in full, completed from reference TRBV13 and TRBJ2-1, reads AAGVIQSPRHLIKEKRETATLKCYPIPRHDTVYWYQQGPGQDPQFLISFYEKMQSDKGSIPDRFSAQQFSDYHSELNMSSLELGDSALYFCASSTNELAGGYNEQFFGPGTRLTVL.

This sequence joins TRBV15 and TRBJ1-4; D not certain. The V and J ends lost 1 base and 8 bases respectively, with 8 bases between them. This CDR3 has 13 amino acids. Germline loops: CDR1 LNHNV, CDR2 YYDKDF (reference sequence). This chain's CDR3 is CATSRALTEKLFF. The CDR3 DNA reads TGTGCCACCAGCAGAGCCCTTACGGAAAAACTGTTTTTT.

This chain connects TRBV5-1 to TRBJ1-1; D not certain. This CDR3 is 12 amino acids long. CDR1 and CDR2 from the germline V gene are SGHRS and YFSETQ. V gave up 0 bases and J gave up 8 bases, with 8 bases separating them. The CDR3 DNA reads as TGCGCCAGCAGCTTGGAACCTGGGGAAGCTTTCTTT. Amino acid sequence: CASSLEPGEAFF.

The chain recombines TRBV5-6 with TRBJ2-7; unclear D gene. V lost 0 bases and J 0 bases, leaving 7 bases between the germline ends. The CDR3 has 14 amino acids. Germline V gives CDR1 SGHDT, CDR2 YYEEEE. CDR3 bases: TGTGCCAGCAGCTTGGGCGTGGGCTCCTACGAGCAGTACTTC. This sequence encodes CASSLGVGSYEQYF.

The J gene is TRBJ2-3, the V gene TRBV24-1; D gene uncertain. With 3 bases removed from V and 8 bases from J, the gap between germline ends came to 8 bases. Germline-derived CDR1 and CDR2 are KGHDR and SFDVKD. The CDR3 is 12 residues long. CDR3 sequence reads: CATSDPFGTQYF. As DNA, the CDR3 is TGTGCCACCAGTGATCCCTTCGGTACGCAGTATTTT.

This chain links TRBV5-1 with TRBJ2-1; 9 positions agree with TRBD2. Germline CDR1 reads SGHRS; CDR2 reads YFSETQ. V dropped 0 bases and J dropped 2; count of bases not matched to a gene: 0. The CDR3 runs 15 residues. The CDR3: CASSLGGGAYNEQFF. The DNA of the CDR3 is TGCGCCAGCAGCTTGGGCGGGGGGGCCTACAATGAGCAGTTCTTC.

This rearrangement joins TRBV28 to TRBJ2-2; 9 bases agree with TRBD2. Germline CDR1 reads MDHEN; CDR2 reads SYDVKM. J gave up 5 bases and V 6 bases, and 10 bases lay outside the gene matches. The CDR3 loop spans 16 amino acids. CDR3 region: CASRNSGSRWTGELFF. CDR3 coding DNA: TGTGCCAGCAGAAATAGCGGGAGTCGGTGGACCGGGGAGCTGTTTTTT.

This chain connects TRBV11-2 to TRBJ2-1; D possibly matches TRBD1 or TRBD2 (5 bases each). CDR1 SGHAT and CDR2 FQNNGV come from the germline V gene. This CDR3 has 15 residues. The V gene lost 4 bases and the J gene lost 5 bases, with 15 bases spanning the gap. CDR3 nucleotide sequence: TGTGCCAGCAGCTCTCACGGGGCCACCAACAATGAGCAGTTCTTC. Protein sequence: CASSSHGATNNEQFF. The whole variable domain, filled in from reference TRBV11-2 and TRBJ2-1, reads EAGVAQSPRYKIIEKRQSVAFWCNPISGHATLYWYQQILGQGPKLLIQFQNNGVVDDSQLPKDRFSAERLKGVDSTLKIQPAKLEDSAVYLCASSSHGATNNEQFFGPGTRLTVL.

Comments on this clone: The same CDR3 also results from other DNA sequences found in this sample. The V gene is TRBV7-9, the J gene TRBJ1-1; D unresolved. The CDR3 runs to 12 residues. CDR1 and CDR2 (germline): SEHNR, FQNEAQ (reference sequence). Trimming cost V 3 bases and J 4 bases, with 6 bases left between them. The CDR3 is CASSLGSTEAFF. Here the CDR3 DNA reads TGTGCCAGCAGCTTGGGGTCCACTGAAGCTTTCTTT. Based on the CDR3 plus reference TRBV7-9 and TRBJ1-1, the full variable domain is DTGVSQNPRHKITKRGQNVTFRCDPISEHNRLYWYRQTLGQGPEFLTYFQNEAQLEKSRLLSDRFSAERPKGSFSTLEIQRTEQGDSAMYLCASSLGSTEAFFGQGTRLTVV.

CDR3 sequence reads: CASSSRGLSAEAFF. CDR3 DNA: TGTGCCAGCAGCTCCCGTGGTCTTAGCGCTGAAGCTTTCTTT. The chain links TRBV5-5 to TRBJ1-1; D not certain. This CDR3 is built from 14 residues. Per germline, CDR1 SGHKS and CDR2 YYEKEE (reference sequence). Trimming removed 3 bases at V and 6 bases at J, with 15 bases between.

CDR3 in amino acids: CASSQARPAGGSYEQYF. DNA of the CDR3: TGTGCCAGCAGCCAAGCACGACCAGCGGGAGGGTCCTACGAGCAGTACTTC. This chain connects TRBV3-1 (or the pseudogene TRBV3-2) to TRBJ2-7, with TRBD2 identical over 10 bases. Germline CDR1 LGHDT, CDR2 YNNKEL (reference sequence). The junction had 7 bases not matched to a gene; V was cut back by 1 base and J by 1 base. The CDR3 is 17 residues long.

This clone has just one count. The chain is built from TRBV5-4 and TRBJ2-7, with TRBD1 identical over 7 bases. The CDR3 runs 15 residues. From germline, CDR1 is SGHNT and CDR2 YYREEE (reference sequence). V shed 4 bases, J shed 6 bases, and the junction held 13 bases outside the gene matches. CDR3 nucleotide sequence: TGTGCCAGCAGCACTACCGACAGGGAGCTCGGCGAGCAGTACTTC. This codes for CASSTTDRELGEQYF.

The rearrangement joins TRBV29-1 to TRBJ2-1, with TRBD2 matching 14 bases. CDR1 SQVTM and CDR2 ANQGSEA come from the germline V gene. Losses at the gene ends were 3 bases for V and 9 bases for J; bases not matched to a gene: 4. The CDR3 has 14 residues. The CDR3 is CSVEGLAGEGEQFF. The CDR3 DNA is TGCAGCGTTGAGGGACTAGCGGGAGAGGGTGAGCAGTTCTTC.

V gene TRBV2 combines with J gene TRBJ2-7, with D tentatively TRBD1 (6 bases). The CDR3 extends over 15 amino acids. The germline V gene encodes CDR1 SNHLY and CDR2 FYNNEI. V lost 5 bases to trimming and J lost 0 bases, with 14 bases between them. CDR3 in amino acids: CASSSGGADSYEQYF. The CDR3 DNA is TGTGCCAGCAGTAGTGGGGGCGCCGACTCCTACGAGCAGTACTTC.

V usage is TRBV6-4 and J usage is TRBJ2-1, with TRBD2 matching 13 bases. This CDR3 comprises 16 residues. Germline V CDR1 and CDR2: MRHNA, SNTAGT. V shed 3 bases and J 5 bases; nucleotides not matched to a gene: 4. The CDR3 DNA reads as TGTGCCAGCAGTGAGACCGGGACTAGCGGGGACAATGAGCAGTTCTTC. The encoded protein is CASSETGTSGDNEQFF.

This chain joins TRBV9 and TRBJ2-7; 9 bases map to TRBD2. The CDR3 loop spans 16 amino acids. V lost 4 bases and J lost 1; bases outside the gene matches: 9. CDR1 is SGDLS, CDR2 YYNGEE, per germline. The CDR3 DNA reads TGTGCCAGCAGCTTATCTAGCGGGGAGATTTCCTACGAGCAGTACTTC. Translated, it gives CASSLSSGEISYEQYF.

Turning to this clone: Different DNA sequences within this sample yield the same CDR3. The CDR3: CASSESNTGELFF. The DNA of the CDR3 is TGTGCCAGCAGTGAATCCAACACCGGGGAGCTGTTTTTT. The chain is built from TRBV25-1 and TRBJ2-2; no definite D call. CDR3 length: 13 amino acids. The germline CDR1 and CDR2 sequences are MGHDK and SYGVNS. V dropped 1 base and J dropped 2 bases, with 2 bases sitting between them.

The chain carries TRBV10-3 and TRBJ2-1; weak D call: TRBD2 (6 bases). The V end was cut by 2 bases, the J end by 10 bases, with 9 bases between. CDR1 is ENHRY, CDR2 SYGVKD, per germline. The CDR3 totals 12 residues. The CDR3 reads CAISERRAEQFF. Here the CDR3 DNA reads TGTGCCATCAGTGAGCGGAGGGCAGAGCAGTTCTTC.

The rearrangement links TRBV3-1 (or the pseudogene TRBV3-2) to TRBJ2-1; TRBD2 matches at 7 bases. The CDR3 runs 14 residues. With V trimmed by 3 bases and J by 4 bases, 3 bases remained unmatched. Per germline, CDR1 LGHDT and CDR2 YNNKEL (reference sequence). The CDR3 region is CASSHAGVYNEQFF. DNA for the CDR3: TGTGCCAGCAGCCATGCGGGGGTTTACAATGAGCAGTTCTTC.

The chain has TRBV15 and TRBJ2-1, with TRBD2 identical over 9 bases. In germline, CDR1 is LNHNV, CDR2 YYDKDF (reference sequence). V lost 5 bases and J lost 8; bases outside the gene matches: 16. This CDR3 region has 17 residues. CDR3 loop: CATSLYSIAGVRDEQFF. The CDR3 DNA reads TGTGCCACCAGCCTTTATTCAATAGCGGGAGTCAGGGATGAGCAGTTCTTC.